Sequencing of this TCR beta chain was carried out in a study of human T cells and chemical hapten exposure. V lost 0 bases and J lost 6, with 11 bases in between. CDR1 and CDR2 from the germline V gene are SGDLS and YYNGEE. The CDR3 runs 14 residues. The sample's time point: patch test 2, 6 weeks after DPC sensitization. Treatment of the sample: therapeutic diphenylcyclopropenone sensitization with weekly scalp DPC. TCRdb called the RACE reads again in MiXCR, with one record for every CDR3 protein. The data show 80,000 to 95,000 distinct CDR3 sequences, with approximately 10% seen just once and more than 2% held by the top ten.

This receptor was identified in a man aged 35-49 years with alopecia areata. Some clones in this sample may be carry-over from other donors' samples. This specimen was whole blood, taken in connection with sensitization to the hapten diphenylcyclopropenone (DPC). The gene calls are TRBV9 and TRBJ2-3; D not certain. CDR3 coding DNA: TGTGCCAGCAGCGTAGCGGTCACCCAGGATACGCAGTATTTT. Its protein product is CASSVAVTQDTQYF.